This T cell receptor beta chain was observed in a study of blood T cell repertoires in COVID-19 (dated by TCRdb to 2018 to 2020). Some background on the complete study: Samples from collaborators originated in the United States, Italy and Spain and spanned both the acute and convalescent phases of COVID-19. The repertoires were made available in a free public database intended to serve as a resource for research on the immune response to SARS-CoV-2. Nearly every sample came with metadata listing a de-identified subject ID, COVID-19 status, age in years and sex. The dataset comprised deeply sampled blood TCRbeta repertoires from subjects exposed to, actively infected with, or recovered from COVID-19. The samples were drawn from two sources: the first 160 participants of the ongoing ImmuneRACE study, and 1,254 subjects contributed by 6 global collaborators. The prospective study material was composed of cDNA or gDNA derived from T cells, B-cell-depleted T cells, or PBMCs. Where available, HLA class I and class II types were obtained from metadata supplied by the sample provider rather than from assay-based typing. General conclusions and limits of the study: The amount of clinical and demographic metadata varied by source and participant and was provided uncurated.

At the junction V is shortened by 1 base and J by 5 bases, with 15 bases in between. Taken from the germline V gene, the CDR1 and CDR2 loops are SGHTA and FQGNSA. Including the terminal cysteine and phenylalanine, the CDR3 comprises 15 residues. Solely the CDR3 DNA is kept, with 45 bases framed from the first base. The immunoSEQ Assay, a bias-controlled multiplex PCR, was used to amplify TCRbeta CDR3 regions from genomic DNA. On the study's bioinformatics: Within the assay, amplification of reference gene primers was used to estimate how many nucleated cells each sample contained. Sequence reads were collapsed and filtered to measure the absolute abundance of every unique TCRbeta CDR3 rearrangement. For each sample, productive Simpson clonality was calculated as the square root of Simpson's diversity index across productive rearrangements. This is the immuneACCESS table as TCRdb keeps it, with only in-frame sequences that have V and J called. A part of the clones is gone; compared with another copy, unresolved V genes explain less than half, and the rest is unexplained. The DNA gave D and trimming, while V, J and clone size come from that table. This sample has roughly 150,000 clones in its table, and about four fifths of those were observed once. Of the sample, just over 0.55% is held by the ten largest clones.

The collaborating institutions used their own protocols to collect whole blood in K2EDTA tubes. Collaborator samples were shipped for TCRbeta analysis as frozen whole blood, isolated PBMCs, or DNA extracted from either sample type. Comments on this clone: Which antigen it targets is not known. One base away there is no much larger clone; base qualities are not given.

The V and J segments used are TRBV7-2 and TRBJ2-7; 6 matching bases give a weak D call of TRBD1. Sequenced: peripheral blood. The TCR originated in a man aged 55 to 70 with acute or convalescent COVID-19. For the CDR3, the sequence is CASSLGGTLSHEQYF. In nucleotide form, the sequence is TGTGCCAGCAGCTTAGGTGGGACACTGTCCCACGAGCAGTACTTC.